These 9 T cell receptor beta chains came from one sample sequenced in a study of blood T cell repertoires in COVID-19. The method was immunoSEQ multiplex PCR; TCRdb's version includes in-frame clones alone and lacks a portion of them. The sample includes over 200,000 clones, more than 65% of them seen just once. The sequenced material came from peripheral blood. These receptors came from a man aged 40-49 years who had recovered from COVID-19.

This clone was observed once. The V call is TRBV18, the J call TRBJ2-7; TRBD1 agrees at 8 bases. Trimming removed 6 bases from V and 2 bases from J; junction bases left unmatched: 12. This CDR3 is built from 16 residues. CDR1 and CDR2 (germline): KGHSH, LQKENI. The CDR3 protein is CASSQAGTGFTYEQYF. The CDR3 nucleotides read TGTGCCAGCTCGCAGGCCGGGACAGGCTTCACCTACGAGCAGTACTTC.

The gene calls are TRBV6-6 and TRBJ2-1; a weak D match, TRBD1 (5 bases). The CDR3 runs to 15 residues. CDR1 and CDR2 from the germline V gene are MNHNY and SVGAGI (reference sequence). V lost 6 bases and J lost 8, with 20 bases in between. CDR3 bases: TGTGCCAGCAGCCCGCCGGGCAGGGTCTCACATGAGCAGTTCTTC. Protein: CASSPPGRVSHEQFF.

This rearrangement joins TRBV11-2 to TRBJ1-3; 7 bases map to TRBD1. V dropped 5 bases and J dropped 4; count of bases not matched to a gene: 8. This CDR3 spans 15 amino acids. Germline V CDR1 and CDR2: SGHAT, FQNNGV. The CDR3 nucleotides read TGTGCCAGCAGCCCACCGACAGGGATAGGAAACACCATATATTTT. This codes for CASSPPTGIGNTIYF.

CDR3 bases: TGTGCCTGGAACGACAGGGGTATTAGATCCTACAATGAGCAGTTCTTC. Its protein product is CAWNDRGIRSYNEQFF. J is TRBJ2-1 and V is TRBV30, with 8 bases lining up with TRBD1. Trimming removed 4 bases from V and 1 base from J; junction bases left unmatched: 9. The CDR3 covers 16 residues. Germline CDR1 is GTSNPN and CDR2 is SVGIG (reference sequence). The full variable domain, its missing parts supplied by reference TRBV30 and TRBJ2-1, is SQTIHQWPATLVQPVGSPLSLECTVEGTSNPNLYWYRQAAGRGLQLLFYSVGIGQISSEVPQNLSASRPQDRQFILSSKKLLLSDSGFYLCAWNDRGIRSYNEQFFGPGTRLTVL.

J is TRBJ1-2 and V is TRBV30; D might be TRBD1 (5 bases). V lost 0 bases, J lost 8 bases, and 16 bases lay in between. Germline V gene sequence: CDR1 GTSNPN, CDR2 SVGIG (reference sequence). The CDR3 runs to 14 residues. The CDR3 DNA follows: TGTGCCTGGAGTGTACATGGGGCAGGACACGGCTACACCTTC. Translating it yields CAWSVHGAGHGYTF.

The CDR3 here is CASSYRGRDTEAFF. In nucleotides, the CDR3 is TGTGCCAGCAGTTACAGGGGGCGGGACACTGAAGCTTTCTTT. The chain recombines TRBV27 with TRBJ1-1; 9 bases match TRBD1. The J segment lost 3 bases and the V segment lost 4 bases, leaving 3 bases of the junction unmatched. This CDR3 has 14 residues. The V gene's germline CDR1 is MNHEY and CDR2 SMNVEV (reference sequence).

This clone was seen a few times. The chain recombines TRBV11-2 with TRBJ1-1; 7 nucleotides match TRBD1. The trim removed 5 bases at V and 1 base at J, leaving 10 bases unmatched. CDR1 SGHAT and CDR2 FQNNGV come from the germline V gene. This CDR3 has 16 amino acids. This CDR3 reads CASSLEGQLPNTEAFF. The CDR3 region has the DNA TGTGCCAGCAGCCTGGAGGGACAGCTTCCGAACACTGAAGCTTTCTTT. The variable domain in full, completed from reference TRBV11-2 and TRBJ1-1, reads EAGVAQSPRYKIIEKRQSVAFWCNPISGHATLYWYQQILGQGPKLLIQFQNNGVVDDSQLPKDRFSAERLKGVDSTLKIQPAKLEDSAVYLCASSLEGQLPNTEAFFGQGTRLTVV.

The chain couples TRBV7-9 to TRBJ2-5, with 8 bases that match TRBD1. The V and J ends lost 5 bases and 6 bases, in that order; junction bases with no gene match: 11. The CDR3 runs to 15 residues. Germline lookup yields CDR1 SEHNR and CDR2 FQNEAQ (reference sequence). CDR3 in amino acids: CASSPTGAPYKTQYF. CDR3 bases: TGTGCCAGCAGCCCGACAGGGGCCCCCTACAAGACCCAGTACTTC. The full variable domain, rest sourced from reference TRBV7-9 and TRBJ2-5, is DTGVSQNPRHKITKRGQNVTFRCDPISEHNRLYWYRQTLGQGPEFLTYFQNEAQLEKSRLLSDRFSAERPKGSFSTLEIQRTEQGDSAMYLCASSPTGAPYKTQYFGPGTRLLVL.

Only a few counts were recorded for this clone. The chain couples TRBV7-9 to TRBJ1-2; no definite D call. Between the trimmed V and J ends, which lost 5 bases and 2 bases, there was a span of 6 bases. Germline V CDR1 and CDR2: SEHNR, FQNEAQ (reference sequence). The CDR3 is made up of 12 amino acids. The CDR3 sequence: CASSLGNYGYTF. CDR3 nucleotides: TGTGCCAGCAGCCTGGGCAACTATGGCTACACCTTC.